These 25 T cell receptor beta chains were sequenced from one sample in a study of CD8 T cells in ankylosing spondylitis. TCRdb independently ran MiXCR on the 5' RACE reads; one entry per CDR3 protein. The repertoire holds roughly 670,000 distinct CDR3 sequences, 19% seen once, with under 20% in the top ten. No antigen is known for these receptors. Study findings and constraints: Fewer than ten highly homologous variants made up a TCR beta motif, and this motif appeared characteristic of ankylosing spondylitis blood.

The sequenced sample was blood, either unsorted or a sorted T cell fraction (not recorded which). These TCRs come from a male donor with ankylosing spondylitis.

There are a few counts of this clonotype. The CDR3 nucleotides read TGTGCCAGCTCACCGACGACAAATTCACCCCTCCACTTT. It specifies CASSPTTNSPLHF. This chain connects TRBV18 to TRBJ1-6, with D hard to call. Trimming removed 3 bases at V and 7 bases at J, with 7 bases between. Germline V gene data show CDR1 as KGHSH and CDR2 as LQKENI. This CDR3 has 13 residues. Looking up the rest from reference TRBV18 and TRBJ1-6 gives the full variable domain: NAGVMQNPRHLVRRRGQEARLRCSPMKGHSHVYWYRQLPEEGLKFMVYLQKENIIDESGMPKERFSAEFPKEGPSILRIQQVVRGDSAAYFCASSPTTNSPLHFGNGTRLTVT.

The chain links TRBV28 to TRBJ2-3; tentatively, D is TRBD2 (5 bases). The V end was cut by 2 bases, the J end by 1 base, with 10 bases between. There are 15 residues in the CDR3. CDR1 and CDR2 from the germline V gene are MDHEN and SYDVKM. The CDR3 nucleotides are TGTGCCAGCAGTTTAGGGAGCCTGCGCACAGATACGCAGTATTTT. Translation gives CASSLGSLRTDTQYF. The full variable domain, in which reference TRBV28 and TRBJ2-3 provide the parts outside the CDR3, is DVKVTQSSRYLVKRTGEKVFLECVQDMDHENMFWYRQDPGLGLRLIYFSYDVKMKEKGDIPEGYSVSREKKERFSLILESASTNQTSMYLCASSLGSLRTDTQYFGPGTRLTVL.

The CDR3 sequence is CASSPWVTALGSTDTQYF. The CDR3 DNA follows: TGTGCCAGCAGCCCTTGGGTTACAGCCCTCGGGAGCACAGATACGCAGTATTTT. The chain carries TRBV11-2 and TRBJ2-3; the D is unclear. V was cut by 5 bases and J by 0 bases, with 21 bases left in between. Germline-derived CDR1 and CDR2 are SGHAT and FQNNGV. The CDR3 length is 18 residues.

This clonotype has only a few counts. The chain is built from TRBV2 and TRBJ2-3; D perhaps matches TRBD2 (6 bases). With 5 bases removed from V and 3 bases from J, the gap between germline ends came to 12 bases. Per germline, CDR1 SNHLY and CDR2 FYNNEI. The CDR3 runs to 14 residues. The CDR3 DNA sequence: TGTGCCAGCAGTCCGACGGACTATACAGATACGCAGTATTTT. Protein product: CASSPTDYTDTQYF.

CDR3 nucleotide sequence: TGTGCCAGCAGCGCCACTAGCCTAACTTCCGAGCAGTACTTC. It translates to CASSATSLTSEQYF. The genes are TRBV9 and TRBJ2-7; D may be TRBD2 (6 bases). The CDR3 is 14 residues long. Per germline, CDR1 SGDLS and CDR2 YYNGEE. V lost 3 bases and J lost 6, with 16 bases in between.

This clonotype was detected many times. The rearrangement links TRBV29-1 to TRBJ2-5; a possible D gene is TRBD1 (6 bases). The CDR3 loop spans 17 amino acids. Germline-derived CDR1 and CDR2 are SQVTM and ANQGSEA. V dropped 0 bases and J dropped 5 bases, with 22 bases sitting between them. The CDR3 nucleotides read TGCAGCGTTGAAGACGGCAGGGGCGGTTTTCGGTCGGAGACCCAGTACTTC. It codes for CSVEDGRGGFRSETQYF. Supplemented by reference TRBV29-1 and TRBJ2-5, the full variable domain reads SAVISQKPSRDICQRGTSLTIQCQVDSQVTMMFWYRQQPGQSLTLIATANQGSEATYESGFVIDKFPISRPNLTFSTLTVSNMSPEDSSIYLCSVEDGRGGFRSETQYFGPGTRLLVL.

This clonotype came up many times. The CDR3 bases are TGTGCCAGCAGCACCTACAATGAGCAGTTCTTC. Encoded protein: CASSTYNEQFF. This chain connects TRBV12-3 or TRBV12-4 to TRBJ2-1; no firm D call. CDR3 size: 11 residues. Trimming stripped 6 bases from V and 2 bases from J, with 2 bases between.

This chain uses TRBV3-1 with TRBJ1-4, with a weak D call TRBD1 (6 bases). This CDR3 has 16 amino acids. The V gene lost 1 base and the J gene lost 6 bases, with 15 bases spanning the gap. Germline CDR1 is LGHDT and CDR2 is YNNKEL (reference sequence). The DNA of the CDR3 is TGTGCCAGCAGCCAAGTGCGTGGGACACACTATGAAAAACTGTTTTTT. Translation: CASSQVRGTHYEKLFF.

This clonotype has just a few counts. This chain connects TRBV4-3 to TRBJ1-2; TRBD1 matches 7 bases. The CDR3 spans 15 residues. The J segment lost 3 bases and the V segment lost 1 base, leaving 5 bases of the junction unmatched. Germline V CDR1 and CDR2: LGHNA, YSLEER. The CDR3 spells CASSQAEGAHYGYTF. The CDR3 bases are TGCGCCAGCAGCCAAGCGGAGGGGGCGCACTATGGCTACACCTTC.

This clonotype was observed a handful of times. V and J are TRBV10-3 and TRBJ1-6; D is unresolved. The V and J ends lost 6 bases and 7 bases respectively, with 16 bases between them. Germline V lookup: CDR1 ENHRY, CDR2 SYGVKD. CDR3 length equals 15 residues. The DNA of the CDR3 is TGTGCCATCAGCGATAACGACCAGGTGAATTCACCCCTCCACTTT. Translated, it gives CAISDNDQVNSPLHF.

The table lists this clonotype with a few counts. This rearrangement joins TRBV4-3 to TRBJ2-3; the D is unclear. Germline V gives CDR1 LGHNA, CDR2 YSLEER. CDR3 length: 14 residues. V was shortened by 1 base and J by 0 bases, with 5 bases between the two germline ends. For the CDR3, the DNA is TGCGCCAGCAGCCAAGCGGTTAGCACAGATACGCAGTATTTT. This encodes CASSQAVSTDTQYF.

This clonotype has just a few counts. V and J are TRBV6-1 and TRBJ2-7, with D unclear. V was pared by 0 bases and J by 2 bases, with 11 bases between. The CDR3 length is 15 residues. Germline CDR1 is MNHNS and CDR2 is SASEGT. The CDR3 sequence: CASSEALGLAYEQYF. CDR3 bases: TGTGCCAGCAGTGAAGCGTTAGGTTTAGCCTACGAGCAGTACTTC.

This clonotype was picked up a small number of times. The chain has TRBV24-1 and TRBJ2-1, with D unresolved. CDR3 length equals 11 residues. CDR1 is KGHDR, CDR2 SFDVKD, per germline. Trimming removed 0 bases at V and 10 bases at J, with 3 bases between. CDR3 sequence: CATSDLKEQFF. The CDR3 DNA reads as TGTGCCACCAGTGATTTGAAGGAGCAGTTCTTC.

J is TRBJ1-2 and V is TRBV7-9, with D hard to call. CDR1 SEHNR and CDR2 FQNEAQ come from the germline V gene (reference sequence). The CDR3 covers 14 residues. V lost 1 base and J lost 8, with 14 bases in between. CDR3 loop: CASSLGVINRGYTF. The CDR3 region has the DNA TGTGCCAGCAGCTTAGGGGTTATCAACCGCGGCTACACCTTC.

This chain joins TRBV6-2 or TRBV6-3 and TRBJ2-1; TRBD2 agrees at 7 bases. Germline assignment: CDR1 MNHEY and CDR2 SVGEGT. The CDR3 is made up of 15 amino acids. V gave up 2 bases and J gave up 8 bases; unmatched junction bases: 9. This CDR3 is CASSYRIQTSDEQFF. The CDR3 bases are TGTGCCAGCAGTTACCGGATTCAAACTAGCGATGAGCAGTTCTTC.

The chain joins TRBV20-1 to TRBJ2-1; 9 bases are shared with TRBD2. J was trimmed by 5 bases and V by 3 bases; bases with no gene match: 8. Germline V lookup: CDR1 DFQATT, CDR2 SNEGSKA (reference sequence). The CDR3 runs to 15 residues. The CDR3 here is CSASPPSGIDNEQFF. As DNA, the CDR3 is TGCAGTGCTAGTCCCCCTAGCGGGATCGACAATGAGCAGTTCTTC.

This clonotype was seen more than once but under ten times. The chain's CDR3 is CAWSVRGWATEAFF. The CDR3 DNA reads TGTGCCTGGAGTGTCCGGGGGTGGGCCACTGAAGCTTTCTTT. The chain joins TRBV30 to TRBJ1-1, with D maybe TRBD1 (5 bases). Germline loops: CDR1 GTSNPN, CDR2 SVGIG (reference sequence). The CDR3 runs to 14 residues. V was clipped by 0 bases and J by 4 bases, with 12 bases between them.

V gene TRBV5-6 combines with J gene TRBJ2-3; TRBD2 agrees at 8 bases. The CDR3 loop spans 16 amino acids. After removal of 2 bases from V and 3 bases from J, the junction contained 8 bases not matched to a gene. From germline, CDR1 is SGHDT and CDR2 YYEEEE. CDR3 in DNA: TGTGCCAGCAGCTTAAGGCTAGCGGGTCGGACAGATACGCAGTATTTT. It translates to CASSLRLAGRTDTQYF.

In its sample, this clonotype was seen once. This rearrangement joins TRBV6-5 to TRBJ2-2; D is perhaps TRBD2 (6 bases). Germline values: CDR1 MNHEY, CDR2 SVGAGI. The CDR3 consists of 16 residues. Between the trimmed V and J ends, which lost 4 bases and 4 bases, there was a span of 16 bases. CDR3 loop: CASSSTFPGGTGELFF. The CDR3 DNA is TGTGCCAGCAGTTCGACATTTCCCGGGGGCACCGGGGAGCTGTTTTTT.

The J gene is TRBJ2-5, the V gene TRBV5-1; D tentatively reads TRBD1 or TRBD2 (5 bases each). CDR3 length equals 14 residues. V was pared by 7 bases and J by 2 bases, with 15 bases between. In germline, CDR1 is SGHRS, CDR2 YFSETQ. The CDR3 coding sequence is TGCGCCAGCCACCGGGGCAGCGATCAAGAGACCCAGTACTTC. Protein: CASHRGSDQETQYF.

V and J are TRBV7-9 and TRBJ2-7, with D possibly TRBD2 on 6 matching bases. Germline V lookup: CDR1 SEHNR, CDR2 FQNEAQ (reference sequence). The CDR3 totals 15 residues. V was trimmed by 4 bases and J by 0 bases, leaving 13 bases between them. The CDR3 here is CASSSLTGSSYEQYF. CDR3 DNA sequence: TGTGCCAGCAGCTCCCTGACCGGGAGCTCCTACGAGCAGTACTTC.

The chain joins TRBV5-1 to TRBJ1-1; D unclear. The germline CDR1 and CDR2 sequences are SGHRS and YFSETQ. The length of the CDR3 is 15 residues. The ends were cut back, 0 bases at V and 3 bases at J, with 12 bases in the middle. CDR3 in amino acids: CASSLGGNQDTEAFF. The CDR3 DNA is TGCGCCAGCAGCTTGGGTGGGAATCAGGACACTGAAGCTTTCTTT.

This clonotype came up a few times. V usage is TRBV7-9 and J usage is TRBJ2-3; 11 bases align to TRBD2. Per the germline V gene, CDR1 is SEHNR and CDR2 is FQNEAQ (reference sequence). The trim removed 5 bases at V and 5 bases at J, leaving 6 bases unmatched. This CDR3 is built from 15 residues. CDR3 coding DNA: TGTGCCAGCAGCCCGGGACTAGCGGCTGGAGATACGCAGTATTTT. Protein: CASSPGLAAGDTQYF.

This clonotype was counted a few times. The rearrangement links TRBV20-1 to TRBJ1-2; the D is unclear. The CDR3 length is 15 residues. With 1 base removed from V and 2 bases from J, the gap between germline ends came to 14 bases. Germline V lookup: CDR1 DFQATT, CDR2 SNEGSKA (reference sequence). The CDR3 loop reads CSARVPGPVNYGYTF. The CDR3 region has the DNA TGCAGTGCTAGAGTTCCAGGTCCTGTAAACTATGGCTACACCTTC.

J is TRBJ1-4 and V is TRBV20-1; possibly TRBD1 for D (6 bases). V was pared by 0 bases and J by 8 bases, with 7 bases between. Germline loops: CDR1 DFQATT, CDR2 SNEGSKA (reference sequence). The CDR3 totals 12 residues. The CDR3 DNA reads as TGCAGTGCTAGAGAAGGGGGGGAAAAACTGTTTTTT. The encoded protein is CSAREGGEKLFF.